Detailed here is one T cell receptor (beta chain). Its antigen is currently not known. No base-level quality is on record; no much larger clone is a single base apart. A second Seattle source provided samples from volunteer blood donors who had recovered from COVID-19. Whole blood was collected in K2EDTA tubes by collaborating institutions according to the institutions' own protocols. For TCRbeta analysis, collaborators shipped samples as frozen whole blood, isolated PBMCs, or DNA extracted from either of those sample types. Compared with germline, V lacks 4 bases and J lacks 7 bases; bases without a gene match: 6. Via the germline V gene, CDR1 is SGHVS and CDR2 FNYEAQ. Including cysteine and phenylalanine, the CDR3 has 14 amino acids. The sequence is cut down to CDR3 DNA, 42 bases in frame from base 1. This sample stems from a study of blood T cell repertoires in COVID-19 (dated by TCRdb to between 2020 and 2021). General notes on the study: Samples covering the acute and convalescent phases of COVID-19 were provided by collaborators in the United States, Italy and Spain. The prospective study material was composed of cDNA or gDNA derived from T cells, B-cell-depleted T cells, or PBMCs. The dataset comprised deeply sampled blood TCRbeta repertoires from subjects exposed to, actively infected with, or recovered from COVID-19. A freely available public database, intended as a resource for researchers studying the immune response to SARS-CoV-2, is where the repertoires were released. The samples were drawn from the first 160 participants of the ongoing ImmuneRACE study and from 1,254 subjects provided by 6 global collaborators. The sample metadata nearly always contained a de-identified subject ID, COVID-19 status, age in years and sex. Where available, HLA class I and class II types were obtained from metadata supplied by the sample provider rather than from assay-based typing.

Broad study findings and their caveats: How much clinical and demographic metadata was included differed by source and by participant, and the metadata was provided uncurated.

TCRbeta CDR3 regions were amplified from genomic DNA using the immunoSEQ Assay, a bias-controlled multiplex PCR. As for how the authors treated the data: The number of nucleated cells in each sample was estimated by amplification of reference gene primers within the assay. Sequence reads were collapsed and filtered to measure the absolute abundance of every unique TCRbeta CDR3 rearrangement. Productive Simpson clonality was computed per sample as the square root of Simpson's diversity index over productive rearrangements. The source is immuneACCESS, and TCRdb retained only in-frame sequences with V and J called. Part of the clones is not carried over; for the studies checked, unresolved V genes explain less than half of this, and the remainder is unexplained. V, J and clone size were drawn from that table, and D and trimming were deduced from the DNA. For this sample there are roughly 220,000 clones; approximately 80% appear just once. Of the sample, 1.4% falls within the top ten clones.

Sequencing used peripheral blood. The chain joins TRBV7-6 to TRBJ2-7; the central 11 bases match TRBD2. This TCR was sampled from a woman aged 40 to 55 who had recovered from COVID-19. The nucleotides are TGTGCCAGCAGCTCTTGGACTAGCGGGTATGAGCAGTACTTC. Translated, it reads CASSSWTSGYEQYF. Here the CDR3 is joined to the reference TRBV7-6 and TRBJ2-7 genes, and the full variable domain is: GAGVSQSPRYKVTKRGQDVALRCDPISGHVSLYWYRQALGQGPEFLTYFNYEAQQDKSGLPNDRFSAERPEGSISTLTIQRTEQRDSAMYRCASSSWTSGYEQYFGPGTRLTVT.